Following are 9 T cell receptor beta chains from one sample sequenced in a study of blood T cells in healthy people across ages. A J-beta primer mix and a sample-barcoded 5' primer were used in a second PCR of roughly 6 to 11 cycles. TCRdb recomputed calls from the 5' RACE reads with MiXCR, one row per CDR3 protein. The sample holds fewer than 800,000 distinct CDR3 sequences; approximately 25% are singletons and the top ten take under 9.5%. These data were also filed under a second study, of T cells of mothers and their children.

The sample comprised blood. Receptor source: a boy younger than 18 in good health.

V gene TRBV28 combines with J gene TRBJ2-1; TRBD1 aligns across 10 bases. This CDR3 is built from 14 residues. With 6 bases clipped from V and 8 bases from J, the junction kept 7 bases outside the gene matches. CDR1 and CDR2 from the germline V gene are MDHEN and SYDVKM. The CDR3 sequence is CASSPGQGIDEQFF. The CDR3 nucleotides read TGTGCCAGCAGCCCGGGACAGGGGATCGATGAGCAGTTCTTC.

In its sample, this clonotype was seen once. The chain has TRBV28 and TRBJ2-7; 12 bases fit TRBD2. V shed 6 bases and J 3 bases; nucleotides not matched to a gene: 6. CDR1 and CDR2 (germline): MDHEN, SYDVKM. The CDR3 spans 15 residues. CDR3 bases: TGTGCCAGCAGATCCACTAGCGGGGGGAACTACGAGCAGTACTTC. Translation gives CASRSTSGGNYEQYF.

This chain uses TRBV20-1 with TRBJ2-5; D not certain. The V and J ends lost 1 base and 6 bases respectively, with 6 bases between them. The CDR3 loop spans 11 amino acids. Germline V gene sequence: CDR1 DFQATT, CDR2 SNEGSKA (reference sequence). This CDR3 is CSARGAKTQYF. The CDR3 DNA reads TGCAGTGCTAGAGGAGCGAAGACCCAGTACTTC.

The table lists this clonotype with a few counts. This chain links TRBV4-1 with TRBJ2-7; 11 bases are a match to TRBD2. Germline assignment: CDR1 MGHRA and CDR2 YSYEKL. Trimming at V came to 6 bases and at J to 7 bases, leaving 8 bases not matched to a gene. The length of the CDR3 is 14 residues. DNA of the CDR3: TGCGCCAGCAGTCCACTAGCGGGAGTGTGGGAGCAGTACTTC. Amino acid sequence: CASSPLAGVWEQYF.

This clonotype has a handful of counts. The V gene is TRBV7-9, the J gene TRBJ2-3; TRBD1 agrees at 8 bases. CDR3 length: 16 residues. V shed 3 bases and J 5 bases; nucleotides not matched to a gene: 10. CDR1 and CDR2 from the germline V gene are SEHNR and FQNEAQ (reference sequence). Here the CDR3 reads CASSFGQGPLRDTQYF. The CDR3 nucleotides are TGTGCCAGCAGCTTTGGACAGGGCCCCTTACGAGATACGCAGTATTTT. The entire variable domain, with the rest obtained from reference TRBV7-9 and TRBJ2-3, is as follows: DTGVSQNPRHKITKRGQNVTFRCDPISEHNRLYWYRQTLGQGPEFLTYFQNEAQLEKSRLLSDRFSAERPKGSFSTLEIQRTEQGDSAMYLCASSFGQGPLRDTQYFGPGTRLTVL.

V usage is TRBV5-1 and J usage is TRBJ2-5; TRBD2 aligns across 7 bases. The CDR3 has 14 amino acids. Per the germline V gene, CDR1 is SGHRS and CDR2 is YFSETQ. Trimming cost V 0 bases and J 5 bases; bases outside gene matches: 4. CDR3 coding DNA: TGCGCCAGCAGCTTGGGCGCGGGGGATGAGACCCAGTACTTC. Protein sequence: CASSLGAGDETQYF.

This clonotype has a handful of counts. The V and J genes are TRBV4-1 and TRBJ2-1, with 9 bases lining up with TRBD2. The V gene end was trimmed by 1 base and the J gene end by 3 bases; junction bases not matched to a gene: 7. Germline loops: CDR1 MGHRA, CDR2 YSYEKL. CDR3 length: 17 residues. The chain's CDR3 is CASSQVSASGDYNEQFF. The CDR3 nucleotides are TGCGCCAGCAGCCAAGTCTCGGCTAGCGGGGACTACAATGAGCAGTTCTTC.

The chain's CDR3 is CASSSGLWRSEQFF. The CDR3 nucleotides are TGTGCCAGCAGCTCCGGACTATGGAGGAGTGAGCAGTTCTTC. This rearrangement joins TRBV7-9 to TRBJ2-5, with a tentative D call TRBD2 (6 bases). Judging by the DNA end, TRBJ2-1 fits better; the J call may be wrong. Germline V gene lookup returns CDR1 SEHNR and CDR2 FQNEAQ (reference sequence). The CDR3 has 14 amino acids.

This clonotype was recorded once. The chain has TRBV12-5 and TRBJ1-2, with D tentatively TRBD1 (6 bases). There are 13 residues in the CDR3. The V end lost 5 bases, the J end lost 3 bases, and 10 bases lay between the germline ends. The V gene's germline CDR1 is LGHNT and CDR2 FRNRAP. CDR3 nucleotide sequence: TGTGCTAGTGGTAAAACAGGGTACTATGGCTACACCTTC. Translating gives CASGKTGYYGYTF.